Below, one TCR beta chain is given with its context. Its cognate antigen is unknown. Sequencing used immunoSEQ multiplex PCR; TCRdb keeps in-frame clones, though not all of them. This table holds some 140,000 clones, 70% to 85% found once. This entry belongs to a study of cytomegalovirus exposure and HLA in healthy donors. Study overall: The use of the same platform for the 110 or so validation repertoires and the roughly 700 first-cohort repertoires was reported by a later analysis. Notes on the study in general: The classifier reportedly diagnosed cytomegalovirus status with high sensitivity and specificity. One later analysis, an examination of the 120 or so validation repertoires, found that first-cohort TCR clusters tended to co-occur in them. The study listed under 200 cytomegalovirus-associated TCR beta chains.

CDR1 and CDR2 (germline): MGHRA, YSYEKL. The V and J ends lost 8 bases and 0 bases, in that order; junction bases with no gene match: 9. The CDR3 spans 17 residues. The sequence derives from a man aged 30-40 years in good health and CMV-seropositive. The genes are TRBV4-1 and TRBJ2-6; 8 bases are shared with TRBD2. The specimen was PBMCs. This CDR3 reads CASRAGGTISGANVLTF. The CDR3 DNA sequence: TGCGCCAGCCGGGCGGGGGGAACGATCTCTGGGGCCAACGTCCTGACTTTC.